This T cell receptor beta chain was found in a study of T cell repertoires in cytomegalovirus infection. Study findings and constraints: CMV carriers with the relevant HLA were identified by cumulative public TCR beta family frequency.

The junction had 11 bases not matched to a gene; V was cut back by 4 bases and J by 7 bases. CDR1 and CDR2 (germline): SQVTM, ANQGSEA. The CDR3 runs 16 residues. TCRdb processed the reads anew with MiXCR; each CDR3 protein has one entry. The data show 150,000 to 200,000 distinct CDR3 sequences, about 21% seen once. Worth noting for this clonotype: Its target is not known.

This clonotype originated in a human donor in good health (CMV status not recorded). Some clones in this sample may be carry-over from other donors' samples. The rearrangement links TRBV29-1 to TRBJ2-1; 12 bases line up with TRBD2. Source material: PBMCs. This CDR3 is CSVARLAGGRFNEQFF. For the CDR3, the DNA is TGCAGCGTTGCTAGGCTAGCGGGAGGGAGGTTTAATGAGCAGTTCTTC.